The T cell receptor beta chain described here comes from a study of T cell repertoires in cytomegalovirus infection. One entry per CDR3 protein results from TCRdb running MiXCR on the reads. This table holds about 260,000 distinct CDR3 sequences, approximately 13% found once. V lost 5 bases, J lost 5 bases, and 14 bases stayed unmatched. CDR1 and CDR2 (germline): SGHTA, FQGNSA. The CDR3 runs to 16 residues. Notes on the study in general: Clonotypes of TCR beta that were HLA-C-restricted and CMV-specific dominated the ex vivo response.

This clonotype has a count of ten or more. Its target is unknown. This receptor was identified in a human donor in good health (CMV status not recorded). Some clones in this sample may be carry-over from other donors' samples. The sample comprised PBMCs. This rearrangement joins TRBV7-2 to TRBJ1-1, with TRBD1 matching over 7 bases. As DNA, the CDR3 is TGTGCCAGCAGCCCCCGGGAGCCCAGGGGGTTGACTGAAGCTTTCTTT. It translates to CASSPREPRGLTEAFF.